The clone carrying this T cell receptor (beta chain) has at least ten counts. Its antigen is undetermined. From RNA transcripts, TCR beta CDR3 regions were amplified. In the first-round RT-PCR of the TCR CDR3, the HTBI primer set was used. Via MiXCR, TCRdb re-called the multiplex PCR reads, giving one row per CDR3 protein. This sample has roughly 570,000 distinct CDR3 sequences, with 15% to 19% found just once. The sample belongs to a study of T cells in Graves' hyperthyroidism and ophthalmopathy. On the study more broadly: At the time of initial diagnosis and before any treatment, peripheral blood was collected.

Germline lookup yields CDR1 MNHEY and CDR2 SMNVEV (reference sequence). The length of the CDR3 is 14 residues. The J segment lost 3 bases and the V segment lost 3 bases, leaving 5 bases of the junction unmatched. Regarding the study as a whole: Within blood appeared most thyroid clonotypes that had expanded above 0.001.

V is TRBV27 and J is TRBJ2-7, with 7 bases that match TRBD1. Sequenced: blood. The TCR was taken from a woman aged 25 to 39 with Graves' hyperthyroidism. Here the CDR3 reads CASSFGAGGYEQYF. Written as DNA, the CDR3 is TGTGCCAGCAGTTTTGGGGCAGGGGGCTACGAGCAGTACTTC.